The source of this T cell receptor (beta chain) is a study of human T cells and chemical hapten exposure. Turning to the study itself: Minor volume differences among pooled libraries chiefly drove per-sample TCR yield variation.

In this sample, this clonotype turned up many times. This CDR3 is built from 15 residues. CDR1 MDHEN and CDR2 SYDVKM come from the germline V gene. V gave up 6 bases and J gave up 2 bases; unmatched junction bases: 4. Described time point: patch test 2, 6 weeks after DPC sensitization. Treatment: therapeutic diphenylcyclopropenone sensitization with weekly scalp DPC. TCRdb redid the calling of the RACE reads with MiXCR, one entry per CDR3 protein. The sample carries under 450,000 distinct CDR3 sequences, about 6.3% recorded once. This clonotype was sampled from a woman aged 18-35 years with alopecia areata. Some clones in this sample may be carry-over from other donors' samples. The sample here was whole blood, taken in connection with sensitization to the hapten diphenylcyclopropenone (DPC). The V call is TRBV28, the J call TRBJ1-3; 10 nucleotides agree with TRBD1. In DNA form, the CDR3 reads TGTGCCAGCAGATTAGACAGGGGGCCTGGAAACACCATATATTTT. It translates to CASRLDRGPGNTIYF.